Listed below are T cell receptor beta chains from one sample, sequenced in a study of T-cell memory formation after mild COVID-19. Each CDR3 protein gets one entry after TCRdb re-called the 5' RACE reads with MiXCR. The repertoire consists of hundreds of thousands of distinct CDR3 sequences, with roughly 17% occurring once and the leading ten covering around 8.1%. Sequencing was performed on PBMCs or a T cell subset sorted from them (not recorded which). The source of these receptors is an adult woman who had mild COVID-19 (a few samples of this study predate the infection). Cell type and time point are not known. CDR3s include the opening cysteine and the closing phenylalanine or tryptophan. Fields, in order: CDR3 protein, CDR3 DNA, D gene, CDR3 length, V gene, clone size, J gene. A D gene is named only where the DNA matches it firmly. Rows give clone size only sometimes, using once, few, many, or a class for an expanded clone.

CASSYKGGTEAFF	TGTGCCAGCAGTTATAAGGGCGGCACTGAAGCTTTCTTT	NA	13	TRBV25-1	NA	TRBJ1-1
CASSTQVPPYEQYF	TGTGCCAGCAGTACCCAGGTTCCCCCCTACGAGCAGTACTTC	NA	14	TRBV6-5	few	TRBJ2-7
CASRIGETQYF	TGTGCCAGCAGAATCGGGGAGACCCAGTACTTC	NA	11	TRBV6-5	NA	TRBJ2-5
CASSPGLAGETQYF	TGTGCCAGCAGTCCTGGACTGGCAGGGGAGACCCAGTACTTC	NA	14	TRBV5-1	many	TRBJ2-5
CSARAEGISPLHF	TGCAGTGCTAGGGCCGAAGGAATATCACCCCTCCACTTT	NA	13	TRBV20-1	NA	TRBJ1-6
CASSRWGDSYEQYF	TGCGCCAGCAGCCGCTGGGGAGATTCCTACGAGCAGTACTTC	NA	14	TRBV4-3	NA	TRBJ2-7
CASSSQDHTEAFF	TGTGCCAGCAGCTCACAGGATCACACTGAAGCTTTCTTT	NA	13	TRBV6-5	NA	TRBJ1-1
CASSPISGGAADTQYF	TGTGCCAGCTCACCAATTAGCGGGGGGGCCGCAGATACGCAGTATTTT	TRBD2	16	TRBV18	few	TRBJ2-3
CASSQDRQGGTEAFF	TGCGCCAGCAGCCAAGATAGACAGGGAGGTACTGAAGCTTTCTTT	TRBD1	15	TRBV4-1	NA	TRBJ1-1
CASSEALASGGPSSYNEQFF	TGTGCCAGCAGTGAAGCGCTTGCTAGCGGGGGCCCGAGCTCCTACAATGAGCAGTTCTTC	TRBD2	20	TRBV2	NA	TRBJ2-1
CASSPKWFLGGTDTQYF	TGTGCCAGCAGTCCCAAGTGGTTCCTGGGGGGCACAGATACGCAGTATTTT	NA	17	TRBV11-3	NA	TRBJ2-3
CASSLAGDSHYEQYF	TGTGCCAGCAGCTTGGCCGGAGACAGCCACTACGAGCAGTACTTC	NA	15	TRBV5-4	NA	TRBJ2-7